This record covers a single TCR beta chain. The sample comes from a study of OX40 agonist ivuxolimab in advanced cancers. Profiling relied on immunoSEQ multiplex PCR, and the TCRdb table lists in-frame clones only, not all of them. The sample records tens of thousands of clones, approximately 84% being singletons. V lost 6 bases, J lost 6 bases, and 9 bases lay in between. The length of the CDR3 is 12 residues. Germline-derived CDR1 and CDR2 are MRHNA and SNTAGT. The sequenced sample was CD4+ or CD8+ T cells sorted from blood, obtained in a trial of the OX40 agonist ivuxolimab. This TCR was sampled from an adult with an advanced solid tumor such as melanoma, head and neck, liver or kidney cancer. The chain employs TRBV6-4 and TRBJ2-1; the D is unclear. The CDR3 sequence: CASSNVGNEQFF. The CDR3 nucleotides read TGTGCCAGCAGCAACGTCGGCAATGAGCAGTTCTTC.